What follows describes a single T cell receptor beta chain. Its antigen is unknown. The data derive from a study of T cells after yellow fever vaccination. MiXCR, run by TCRdb on the 5' RACE reads, gives a single entry per CDR3 protein. The sample lists some 600,000 distinct CDR3 sequences; around 12% were seen once. Trimming took 2 bases from V and 6 from J; bases not matched to a gene: 15. CDR3 size: 18 residues. The germline CDR1 and CDR2 sequences are SGHAT and FQDESV (reference sequence). Study conclusions and caveats: Secondary responses were weaker yet peaked faster, day 5 versus 15. Overall, a small share of clonotypes was seen in both CD4 and CD8 compartments.

The V and J genes are TRBV11-1 and TRBJ2-7, with 11 nucleotides matching TRBD2. Sequenced here: PBMCs, sampled on the day of the yellow fever booster vaccination. The sequence was obtained from a man aged 25 to 40 who received the YFV17D yellow fever vaccine. The CDR3 here is CASSLPGTGLAGGPEQYF. The CDR3 coding sequence is TGTGCCAGCAGCTTACCCGGGACAGGGTTAGCGGGAGGGCCCGAGCAGTACTTC.